These 27 T cell receptor beta chains were sequenced from one sample in a study of CD8 T cells in Susac syndrome. Random-hexamer reverse transcription was applied to roughly 0.5 to 1 ug RNA. TCRdb ran MiXCR on the immunoSEQ multiplex PCR reads and lists one entry per CDR3 protein. The table lists about 89,000 distinct CDR3 sequences, around 93% of them singletons. The sample was CD8+ T cells from PBMCs. The receptors come from a human donor in good health.

The rearrangement uses TRBV10-3 and TRBJ1-5, with TRBD1 as a possible D gene (5 bases). Germline values: CDR1 ENHRY, CDR2 SYGVKD. The CDR3 consists of 15 residues. V lost 4 bases and J lost 0, with 10 bases in between. The CDR3 is CAISGGPGSNQPQHF. CDR3 coding DNA: TGTGCCATCAGTGGGGGCCCGGGTAGCAATCAGCCCCAGCATTTT.

The chain recombines TRBV9 with TRBJ1-1; no firm D call. V was clipped by 0 bases and J by 0 bases, with 6 bases between them. Germline assignment: CDR1 SGDLS and CDR2 YYNGEE. The CDR3 covers 14 residues. The CDR3 is CASSVDGMNTEAFF. In nucleotides, the CDR3 is TGTGCCAGCAGCGTAGATGGGATGAACACTGAAGCTTTCTTT.

The chain is built from TRBV20-1 and TRBJ1-2; no clear D gene. The V gene's germline CDR1 is DFQATT and CDR2 SNEGSKA (reference sequence). The V end was cut by 0 bases, the J end by 0 bases, with 14 bases between. The CDR3 has 16 residues. The CDR3 protein is CSARDRSTGTNYGYTF. Written as DNA, the CDR3 is TGCAGTGCTAGAGATCGCTCGACGGGGACTAACTATGGCTACACCTTC.

The chain couples TRBV14 to TRBJ2-5; 9 positions match TRBD2. Germline assignment: CDR1 SGHDN and CDR2 FVKESK. The CDR3 totals 16 residues. V trimming: 0 bases; J trimming: 2 bases; junction bases outside the gene matches: 4. This CDR3 reads CASSQEGLAGQETQYF. CDR3 sequence (DNA): TGTGCCAGCAGCCAAGAGGGGCTAGCGGGGCAAGAGACCCAGTACTTC.

This clonotype has only a few counts. The chain recombines TRBV12-3 or TRBV12-4 with TRBJ1-5; D is undetermined. The CDR3 spans 14 residues. V gave up 3 bases and J gave up 1 base, with 7 bases separating them. The CDR3: CASSFGQSNQPQHF. DNA of the CDR3: TGTGCCAGCAGTTTCGGGCAGAGCAATCAGCCCCAGCATTTT.

The table lists this clonotype with a few counts. The rearrangement uses TRBV23-1 and TRBJ2-7; D ambiguous. TRBV23-1 is labeled an ORF, and its function is uncertain. V was pared by 3 bases and J by 6 bases, with 0 bases between. The CDR3 runs to 9 residues. The CDR3 here is CASSHEQYF. The CDR3 DNA follows: TGCGCCAGCAGTCACGAGCAGTACTTC.

This chain links TRBV7-8 with TRBJ1-1; 8 bases are a match to TRBD1. The V gene end was trimmed by 5 bases and the J gene end by 0 bases; junction bases not matched to a gene: 5. This CDR3 is 15 amino acids long. Germline V lookup: CDR1 SGHVS, CDR2 FQNEAQ. The CDR3 sequence is CASSVQGEVNTEAFF. In DNA form, the CDR3 reads TGTGCCAGCAGCGTACAGGGGGAGGTGAACACTGAAGCTTTCTTT.

The chain employs TRBV12-3 or TRBV12-4 and TRBJ2-5; no definite D call. This CDR3 has 13 residues. The V end was cut by 1 base, the J end by 5 bases, with 8 bases between. The CDR3 is CASSLGPTETQYF. In DNA, the CDR3 is TGTGCCAGCAGTTTAGGGCCCACGGAGACCCAGTACTTC.

This clonotype was counted once. This sequence joins TRBV7-2 and TRBJ1-1, with D maybe TRBD1 (5 bases). The germline V gene has CDR1 SGHTA and CDR2 FQGNSA. This CDR3 spans 12 amino acids. Trimming removed 5 bases from V and 6 bases from J, with 10 bases in between. The CDR3 region is CASSLPGAEAFF. The CDR3 bases are TGTGCCAGCAGCCTCCCGGGGGCTGAAGCTTTCTTT.

J is TRBJ1-1 and V is TRBV7-3; possibly TRBD1 for D (5 bases). CDR3 length: 14 amino acids. Trimming took 2 bases from V and 3 from J, leaving 10 bases between them. Germline-derived CDR1 and CDR2 are SGHTA and FQGTGA. CDR3 nucleotide sequence: TGTGCCAGCAGCTTAGGGGGGACGGACACTGAAGCTTTCTTT. This translates into CASSLGGTDTEAFF.

The chain carries TRBV6-5 and TRBJ2-7; D is perhaps TRBD1 (5 bases). The CDR3 spans 14 residues. Germline CDR1 reads MNHEY; CDR2 reads SVGAGI. Trimming took off 4 bases at V and 7 bases at J, with 17 bases between the two ends. In DNA form, the CDR3 reads TGTGCCAGCAGTTCCGCCAAAAGGGGCTGGGAGCAGTACTTC. It translates to CASSSAKRGWEQYF.

The chain combines TRBV29-1 with TRBJ2-5; D remains unclear. CDR3 length: 11 residues. Germline values: CDR1 SQVTM, CDR2 ANQGSEA. With 0 bases removed from V and 2 bases from J, the gap between germline ends came to 1 base. CDR3 residues: CSVEDQETQYF. The CDR3 DNA is TGCAGCGTTGAAGATCAAGAGACCCAGTACTTC.

The chain is built from TRBV2 and TRBJ2-5, with 12 bases matching TRBD2. The J segment lost 1 base and the V segment lost 1 base, leaving 1 base of the junction unmatched. The germline CDR1 and CDR2 sequences are SNHLY and FYNNEI. The CDR3 length is 16 residues. The CDR3 DNA follows: TGTGCCAGCAGTGAAGAACTAGCGGGGGGCCAAGAGACCCAGTACTTC. Amino acid sequence: CASSEELAGGQETQYF.

The V call is TRBV29-1, the J call TRBJ1-5; 7 bases are a match to TRBD1. CDR3 length equals 14 residues. Germline loops: CDR1 SQVTM, CDR2 ANQGSEA. V lost 4 bases, J lost 0 bases, and 3 bases stayed unmatched. This chain's CDR3 is CSVAGDSSNQPQHF. In nucleotides, the CDR3 is TGCAGCGTTGCGGGGGACAGTAGCAATCAGCCCCAGCATTTT.

This chain's CDR3 is CASRFKSGGTYEQYF. The CDR3 bases are TGCGCCAGCAGATTTAAGTCCGGGGGAACCTACGAGCAGTACTTC. J is TRBJ2-7 and V is TRBV5-1, with a tentative D call TRBD2 (6 bases). Germline CDR1 is SGHRS and CDR2 is YFSETQ. V was shortened by 5 bases and J by 2 bases, with 17 bases between the two germline ends. The CDR3 has 15 amino acids. Combining the CDR3 with reference TRBV5-1 and TRBJ2-7 gives the whole variable domain KAGVTQTPRYLIKTRGQQVTLSCSPISGHRSVSWYQQTPGQGLQFLFEYFSETQRNKGNFPGRFSGRQFSNSRSEMNVSTLELGDSALYLCASRFKSGGTYEQYFGPGTRLTVT.

The rearrangement uses TRBV12-3 or TRBV12-4 and TRBJ1-1, with D hard to call. V was clipped by 3 bases and J by 0 bases, with 11 bases between them. This CDR3 contains 15 residues. CDR3 amino acids: CASSLDRHLNTEAFF. CDR3 DNA sequence: TGTGCCAGCAGTTTGGATAGACACTTGAACACTGAAGCTTTCTTT.

This clonotype was recorded once. The chain couples TRBV3-1 to TRBJ2-3; maybe TRBD1 (6 bases). The length of the CDR3 is 15 residues. V shed 1 base and J shed 3 bases, with 11 bases lying between them. Germline V gene lookup returns CDR1 LGHDT and CDR2 YNNKEL (reference sequence). Here the CDR3 reads CASSQGLRGTDTQYF. CDR3 in DNA: TGTGCCAGCAGCCAAGGGCTCAGGGGAACAGATACGCAGTATTTT.

The V gene is TRBV20-1, the J gene TRBJ1-1; D is undetermined. This CDR3 is built from 11 residues. The germline gives CDR1 DFQATT, CDR2 SNEGSKA (reference sequence). The CDR3 protein is CSALEGTEAFF. CDR3 nucleotides: TGCAGCGCCCTGGAGGGCACTGAAGCTTTCTTT.

The gene calls are TRBV12-3 or TRBV12-4 and TRBJ2-2, with D possibly being TRBD2 (5 bases). Trimming shortened V by 3 bases and J by 5 bases, and 13 bases separated the two germline ends. The CDR3 spans 15 residues. The CDR3 is CASSFFSGKTGELFF. In DNA form, the CDR3 reads TGTGCCAGCAGTTTTTTTTCGGGAAAGACCGGGGAGCTGTTTTTT.

This chain joins TRBV3-1 and TRBJ2-7; TRBD1 matches at 10 bases. The V segment lost 4 bases and the J segment 3 bases; nucleotides outside the gene matches: 9. Germline values: CDR1 LGHDT, CDR2 YNNKEL (reference sequence). The CDR3 loop spans 16 amino acids. The DNA of the CDR3 is TGTGCCAGCAGCCCTTACCCCCGGGACAGGGGCTACGAGCAGTACTTC. It yields the protein CASSPYPRDRGYEQYF.

The chain has TRBV10-3 and TRBJ2-7; 10 bases fit TRBD2. V shed 11 bases, J shed 4 bases, and the junction held 8 bases outside the gene matches. From germline, CDR1 is ENHRY and CDR2 SYGVKD. The CDR3 covers 13 residues. The CDR3 DNA reads as TGTGCCGTAACTAGCGGGGAGGTATACGAGCAGTACTTC. Translating it yields CAVTSGEVYEQYF.

As DNA, the CDR3 is TGTGCCAGCAGCCCGAATATCTACGAGCAGTACTTC. Translated, it gives CASSPNIYEQYF. The J gene is TRBJ2-7, the V gene TRBV3-1; no clear D. Germline V gene data show CDR1 as LGHDT and CDR2 as YNNKEL (reference sequence). The CDR3 is 12 residues long. V was trimmed by 4 bases and J by 3 bases, leaving 7 bases between them.

The rearrangement joins TRBV20-1 to TRBJ2-5, with 9 bases that match TRBD2. Germline CDR1 DFQATT, CDR2 SNEGSKA (reference sequence). J gave up 5 bases and V 0 bases, and 13 bases lay outside the gene matches. The CDR3 sequence is 17 residues long. DNA of the CDR3: TGCAGTGCTAGAGATATGGCGGTAGCGGGGGATGTGGAGACCCAGTACTTC. This sequence encodes CSARDMAVAGDVETQYF.

This chain connects TRBV7-2 to TRBJ2-5; D is perhaps TRBD1 (5 bases). With 5 bases removed from V and 4 bases from J, the gap between germline ends came to 17 bases. The CDR3 runs to 15 residues. Germline CDR1 reads SGHTA; CDR2 reads FQGNSA. Here the CDR3 reads CASSPNDRRTETQYF. In DNA form, the CDR3 reads TGTGCCAGCAGCCCTAACGACAGAAGGACAGAGACCCAGTACTTC. Full variable domain (outside the CDR3, taken from reference TRBV7-2 and TRBJ2-5): GAGVSQSPSNKVTEKGKDVELRCDPISGHTALYWYRQSLGQGLEFLIYFQGNSAPDKSGLPSDRFSAERTGGSVSTLTIQRTQQEDSAVYLCASSPNDRRTETQYFGPGTRLLVL.

The chain links TRBV6-1 to TRBJ2-6; D is uncertain. This CDR3 is built from 14 residues. The V gene's germline CDR1 is MNHNS and CDR2 SASEGT. V was shortened by 4 bases and J by 6 bases, with 10 bases between the two germline ends. The CDR3: CASSVGPPANVLTF. CDR3 DNA sequence: TGTGCCAGCAGTGTAGGGCCGCCGGCCAACGTCCTGACTTTC.

This chain links TRBV7-9 with TRBJ1-2; the D gene is possibly TRBD1 (5 bases). V lost 5 bases, J lost 3 bases, and 19 bases lay in between. The CDR3 sequence is 16 residues long. Germline-derived CDR1 and CDR2 are SEHNR and FQNEAQ (reference sequence). The CDR3 DNA is TGTGCCAGCAGCCTAGGGGATCAGAGCAGCTACTATGGCTACACCTTC. This codes for CASSLGDQSSYYGYTF.

The V gene is TRBV3-1, the J gene TRBJ1-5; D ambiguous. V lost 0 bases and J lost 5, with 11 bases in between. This CDR3 comprises 15 residues. The germline V gene has CDR1 LGHDT and CDR2 YNNKEL (reference sequence). CDR3 protein: CASSQDPLPDQPQHF. The CDR3 nucleotides read TGTGCCAGCAGCCAAGACCCACTCCCCGATCAGCCCCAGCATTTT.